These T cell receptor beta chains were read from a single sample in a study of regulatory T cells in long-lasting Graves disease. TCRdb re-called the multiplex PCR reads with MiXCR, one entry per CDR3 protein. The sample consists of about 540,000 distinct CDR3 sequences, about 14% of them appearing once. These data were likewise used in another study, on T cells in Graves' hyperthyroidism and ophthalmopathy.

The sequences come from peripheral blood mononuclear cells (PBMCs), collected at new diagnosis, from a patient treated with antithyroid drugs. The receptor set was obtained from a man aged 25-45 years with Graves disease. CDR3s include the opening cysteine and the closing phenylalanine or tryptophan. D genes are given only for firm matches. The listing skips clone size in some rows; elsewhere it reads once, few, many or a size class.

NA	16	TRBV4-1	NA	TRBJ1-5	CASSQDPGSSDQPQHF	TGCGCCAGCAGCCAAGATCCAGGGAGTTCGGATCAGCCCCAGCATTTT
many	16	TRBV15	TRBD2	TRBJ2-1	CATSRASGLSYNEQFF	TGTGCCACCAGCAGGGCTAGCGGGCTCTCCTACAATGAGCAGTTCTTC
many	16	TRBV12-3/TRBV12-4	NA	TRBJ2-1	CASSLYYSGDYNEQFF	TGTGCCAGCAGTTTATACTATAGCGGAGACTACAATGAGCAGTTCTTC
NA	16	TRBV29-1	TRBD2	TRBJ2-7	CSVDFGPSGEPYEQYF	TGCAGCGTTGATTTTGGGCCTAGCGGGGAACCTTACGAGCAGTACTTC
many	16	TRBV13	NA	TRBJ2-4	CASSHRARSSRDIQYF	TGTGCCAGCAGCCACCGAGCCAGGAGCTCAAGGGACATTCAGTACTTC
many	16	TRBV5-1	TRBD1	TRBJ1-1	CASSFGGTGANTEAFF	TGCGCCAGCAGCTTTGGCGGGACAGGGGCTAACACTGAAGCTTTCTTT
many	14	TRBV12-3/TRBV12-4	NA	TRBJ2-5	CASSLPVTQETQYF	TGTGCCAGCAGTTTACCGGTAACCCAAGAGACCCAGTACTTC
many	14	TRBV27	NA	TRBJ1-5	CASSLYRLDQPQHF	TGTGCCAGCAGTTTATACAGGTTGGATCAGCCCCAGCATTTT
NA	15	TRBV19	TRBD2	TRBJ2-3	CASSIESSGMDTQYF	TGTGCCAGTAGTATTGAGAGTAGCGGGATGGATACGCAGTATTTT
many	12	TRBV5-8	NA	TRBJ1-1	CASSLQGIETFF	TGTGCCAGCAGCTTACAGGGCATTGAAACTTTCTTT
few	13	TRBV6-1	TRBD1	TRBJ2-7	CAMRRDSSYEQYF	TGTGCCATGCGACGGGACAGCTCCTACGAGCAGTACTTC
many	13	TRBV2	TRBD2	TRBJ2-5	CASFGLAEETQYF	TGTGCCAGCTTCGGACTAGCGGAAGAGACCCAGTACTTC
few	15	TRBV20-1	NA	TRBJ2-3	CSARDPALGTDTQYF	TGCAGTGCTAGAGACCCAGCTTTAGGCACAGATACGCAGTATTTT
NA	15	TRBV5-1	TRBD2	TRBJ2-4	CASRDLAGGPNIQYF	TGCGCCAGCAGAGACTTGGCGGGAGGGCCGAACATTCAGTACTTC
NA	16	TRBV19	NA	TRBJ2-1	CASSDESWGGLNEQFF	TGTGCCAGTAGTGATGAATCCTGGGGGGGGCTTAATGAGCAGTTCTTC
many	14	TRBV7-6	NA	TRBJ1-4	CASSPGTGNEKLFF	TGTGCTAGCAGCCCGGGCACGGGCAATGAAAAACTGTTTTTT